This is a list of T cell receptor beta chains from one sample in a study of T cells in Graves' hyperthyroidism and ophthalmopathy. TCRdb analysed the multiplex PCR reads with MiXCR anew, one entry per CDR3 protein. This sample has under 450,000 distinct CDR3 sequences, with 15% to 18% found just once. The sample taken for sequencing was blood. The receptors were gathered from a woman aged 18-35 years with Graves' hyperthyroidism. CDR3s include the opening cysteine and the closing phenylalanine or tryptophan. The D gene is left open where the match is weak.

J: TRBJ2-5; D: .; V: TRBV11-3; length: 12; CDR3: CASSSGRETQYF
J: TRBJ2-5; D: TRBD1; V: TRBV28; length: 17; CDR3: CASSFLRDRGWEETQYF
J: TRBJ1-1; D: .; V: TRBV7-3; length: 15; CDR3: CASSPRGGRNTEAFF
J: TRBJ2-1; D: .; V: TRBV5-6; length: 15; CDR3: CASSTTLANYNEQFF
J: TRBJ1-2; D: TRBD1; V: TRBV5-6; length: 15; CDR3: CASSFVRGPTSGYTF
J: TRBJ2-2; D: .; V: TRBV9; length: 14; CDR3: CASSGTLYTGELFF
J: TRBJ1-6; D: .; V: TRBV12-5; length: 14; CDR3: CASGLSLGGSPLHF
J: TRBJ2-1; D: TRBD2; V: TRBV3-1; length: 14; CDR3: CASSRASGDNEQFF
J: TRBJ2-5; D: .; V: TRBV20-1; length: 13; CDR3: CSARPSSLETQYF
J: TRBJ2-1; D: TRBD2; V: TRBV7-9; length: 17; CDR3: CASSLVLGSGGYNEQFF
J: TRBJ2-7; D: TRBD2; V: TRBV27; length: 15; CDR3: CASSGSGAGTYEQYF
J: TRBJ2-2; D: TRBD2; V: TRBV6-2/TRBV6-3; length: 16; CDR3: CASSKIAGGNTGELFF
J: TRBJ2-7; D: TRBD2; V: TRBV12-3/TRBV12-4; length: 16; CDR3: CASSPRQAGGLYEQYF
J: TRBJ2-2; D: TRBD1; V: TRBV18; length: 14; CDR3: CASSVQGDTGELFF
J: TRBJ2-5; D: .; V: TRBV20-1; length: 14; CDR3: CSVQDLLRGETQYF
J: TRBJ2-5; D: .; V: TRBV19; length: 17; CDR3: CASSIALLATKGETQYF